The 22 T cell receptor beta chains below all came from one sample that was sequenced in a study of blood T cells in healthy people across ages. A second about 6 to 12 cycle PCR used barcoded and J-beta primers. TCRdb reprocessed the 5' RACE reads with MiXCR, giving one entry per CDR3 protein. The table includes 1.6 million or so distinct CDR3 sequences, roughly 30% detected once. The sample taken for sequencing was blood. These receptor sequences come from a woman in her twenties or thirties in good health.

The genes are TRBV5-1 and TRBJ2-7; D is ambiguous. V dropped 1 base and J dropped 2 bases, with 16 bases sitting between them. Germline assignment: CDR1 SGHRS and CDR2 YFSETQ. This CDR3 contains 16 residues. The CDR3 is CASSLSARPATYEQYF. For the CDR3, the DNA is TGCGCCAGCAGCTTGTCGGCTAGACCAGCAACCTACGAGCAGTACTTC.

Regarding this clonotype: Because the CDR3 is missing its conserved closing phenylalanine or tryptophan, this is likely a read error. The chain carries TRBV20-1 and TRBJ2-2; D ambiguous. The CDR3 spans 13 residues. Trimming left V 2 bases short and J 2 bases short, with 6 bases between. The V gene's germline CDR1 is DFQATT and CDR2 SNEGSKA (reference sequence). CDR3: CSARYYNTGELFV. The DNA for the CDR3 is TGCAGTGCTAGATATTACAACACCGGGGAGCTGTTTGTT.

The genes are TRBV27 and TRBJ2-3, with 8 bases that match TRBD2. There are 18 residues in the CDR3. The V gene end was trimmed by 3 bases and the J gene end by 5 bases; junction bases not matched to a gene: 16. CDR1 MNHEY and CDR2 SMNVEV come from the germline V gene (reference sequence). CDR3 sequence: CASSFDRLKREWVDTQYF. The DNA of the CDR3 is TGTGCCAGCAGTTTCGACCGTCTGAAGCGGGAGTGGGTAGATACGCAGTATTTT.

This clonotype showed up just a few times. CDR3 sequence (DNA): TGTGCCAGCAGTTTTATACCCGGGACTGCTAGCACAGATACGCAGTATTTT. Translated, it gives CASSFIPGTASTDTQYF. V and J are TRBV6-2 or TRBV6-3 and TRBJ2-3; possibly TRBD2 for D (6 bases). V lost 4 bases to trimming and J lost 0 bases, with 17 bases between them. Germline V gene lookup returns CDR1 MNHEY and CDR2 SVGEGT. CDR3 length: 17 amino acids.

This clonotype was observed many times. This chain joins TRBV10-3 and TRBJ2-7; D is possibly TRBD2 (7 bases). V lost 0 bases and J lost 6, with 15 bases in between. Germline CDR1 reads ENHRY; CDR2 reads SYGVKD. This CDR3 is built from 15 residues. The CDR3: CAISESRSGGAEQYF. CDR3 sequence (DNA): TGTGCCATCAGTGAGTCGCGCAGTGGGGGGGCCGAGCAGTACTTC.

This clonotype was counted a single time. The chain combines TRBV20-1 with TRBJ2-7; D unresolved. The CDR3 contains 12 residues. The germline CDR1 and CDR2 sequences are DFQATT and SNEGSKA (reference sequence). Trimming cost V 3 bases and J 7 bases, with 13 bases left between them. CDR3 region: CSASGQWGEQYF. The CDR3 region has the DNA TGCAGTGCTAGTGGCCAGTGGGGAGAGCAGTACTTC.

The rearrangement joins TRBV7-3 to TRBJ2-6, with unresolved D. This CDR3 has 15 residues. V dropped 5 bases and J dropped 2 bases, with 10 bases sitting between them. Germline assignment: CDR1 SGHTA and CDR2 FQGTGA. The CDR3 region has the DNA TGTGCCAGCAGCCTTCTCCTCCCTGGGGCCAACGTCCTGACTTTC. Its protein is CASSLLLPGANVLTF. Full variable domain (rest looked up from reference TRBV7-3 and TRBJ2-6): GAGVSQTPSNKVTEKGKYVELRCDPISGHTALYWYRQSLGQGPEFLIYFQGTGAADDSGLPNDRFFAVRPEGSVSTLKIQRTERGDSAVYLCASSLLLPGANVLTFGAGSRLTVL.

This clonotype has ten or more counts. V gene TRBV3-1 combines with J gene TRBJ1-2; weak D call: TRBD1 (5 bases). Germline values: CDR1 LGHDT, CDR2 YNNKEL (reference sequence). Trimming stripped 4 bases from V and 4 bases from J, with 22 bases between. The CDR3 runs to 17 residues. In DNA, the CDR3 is TGTGCCAGCAGCCTGTCCCATCGGGCAGGGCAGTTCTATGGCTACACCTTC. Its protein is CASSLSHRAGQFYGYTF.

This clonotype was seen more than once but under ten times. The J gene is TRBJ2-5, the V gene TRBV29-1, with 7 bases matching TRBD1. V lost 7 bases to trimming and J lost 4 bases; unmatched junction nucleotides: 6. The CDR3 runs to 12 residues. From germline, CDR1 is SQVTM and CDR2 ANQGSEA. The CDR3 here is CSAVGQPETQYF. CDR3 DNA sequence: TGCAGCGCTGTGGGACAGCCAGAGACCCAGTACTTC.

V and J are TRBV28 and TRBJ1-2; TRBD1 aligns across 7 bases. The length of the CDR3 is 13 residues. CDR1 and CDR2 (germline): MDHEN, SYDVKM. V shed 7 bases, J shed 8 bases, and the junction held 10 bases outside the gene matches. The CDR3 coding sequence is TGTGCCAGCAAGTTTAAGGGGGCAGGAGGCTACACCTTC. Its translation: CASKFKGAGGYTF.

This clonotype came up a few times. In DNA, the CDR3 is TGTGCCAGCAGTTTACCCCCTACGTATAATTCACCCCTCCACTTT. As protein: CASSLPPTYNSPLHF. The chain couples TRBV27 to TRBJ1-6; D is ambiguous. The CDR3 extends over 15 amino acids. Per the germline V gene, CDR1 is MNHEY and CDR2 is SMNVEV (reference sequence). V lost 2 bases and J 4 bases, leaving 9 bases between the germline ends.

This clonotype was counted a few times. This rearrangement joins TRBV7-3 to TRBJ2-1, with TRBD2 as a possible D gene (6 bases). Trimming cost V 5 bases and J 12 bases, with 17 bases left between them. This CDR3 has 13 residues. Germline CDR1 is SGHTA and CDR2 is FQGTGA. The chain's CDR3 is CASSLGPSASQFF. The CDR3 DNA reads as TGTGCCAGCAGCCTGGGACCTAGCGCTTCGCAGTTCTTC.

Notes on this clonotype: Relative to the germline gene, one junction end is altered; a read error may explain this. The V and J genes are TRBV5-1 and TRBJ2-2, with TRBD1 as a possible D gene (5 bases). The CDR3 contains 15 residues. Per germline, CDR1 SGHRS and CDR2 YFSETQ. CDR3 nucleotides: TGCGCCAGCAGCCCAGACAGTATGGACACCGAGGAGCTGTTTTTT. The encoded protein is CASSPDSMDTEELFF.

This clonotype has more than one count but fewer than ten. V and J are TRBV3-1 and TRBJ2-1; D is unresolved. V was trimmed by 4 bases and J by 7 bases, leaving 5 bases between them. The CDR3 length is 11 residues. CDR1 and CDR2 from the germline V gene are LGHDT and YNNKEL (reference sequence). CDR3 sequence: CASSRWNEQFF. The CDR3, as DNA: TGTGCCAGCAGCCGCTGGAATGAGCAGTTCTTC.

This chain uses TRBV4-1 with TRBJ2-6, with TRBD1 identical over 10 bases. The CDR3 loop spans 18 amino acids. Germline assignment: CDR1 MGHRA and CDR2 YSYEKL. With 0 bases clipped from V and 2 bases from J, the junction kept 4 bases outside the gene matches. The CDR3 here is CASSQDATGGPGANVLTF. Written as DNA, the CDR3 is TGCGCCAGCAGCCAAGATGCGACAGGGGGCCCTGGGGCCAACGTCCTGACTTTC.

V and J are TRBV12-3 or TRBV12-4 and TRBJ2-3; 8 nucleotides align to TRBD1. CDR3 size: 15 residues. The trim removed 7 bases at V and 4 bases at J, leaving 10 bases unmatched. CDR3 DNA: TGTGCCAGCACCCTACGACAGGGGAGTTCAGATACGCAGTATTTT. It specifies CASTLRQGSSDTQYF.

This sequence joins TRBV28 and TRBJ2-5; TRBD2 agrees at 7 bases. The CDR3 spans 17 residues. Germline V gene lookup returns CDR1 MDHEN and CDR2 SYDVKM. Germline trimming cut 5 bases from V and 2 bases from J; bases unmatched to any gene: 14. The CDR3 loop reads CASSKHPTTSPQETQYF. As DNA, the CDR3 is TGTGCCAGCAGTAAACATCCGACGACTAGCCCTCAAGAGACCCAGTACTTC.

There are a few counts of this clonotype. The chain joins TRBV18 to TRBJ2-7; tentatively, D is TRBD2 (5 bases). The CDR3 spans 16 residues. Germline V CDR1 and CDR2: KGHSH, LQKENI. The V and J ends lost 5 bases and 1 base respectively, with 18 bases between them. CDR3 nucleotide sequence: TGTGCCAGCTCAGGTTCAGGAGGACTGACATCCTACGAGCAGTACTTC. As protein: CASSGSGGLTSYEQYF.

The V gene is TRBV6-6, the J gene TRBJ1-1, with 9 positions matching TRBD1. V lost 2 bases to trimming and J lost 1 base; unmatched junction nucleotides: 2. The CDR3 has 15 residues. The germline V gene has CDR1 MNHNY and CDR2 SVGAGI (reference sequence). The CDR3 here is CASSYGTGPNTEAFF. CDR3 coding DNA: TGTGCCAGCAGTTACGGGACAGGGCCGAACACTGAAGCTTTCTTT.

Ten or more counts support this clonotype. The CDR3 coding sequence is TGTGCCAGCAGTGAGGGCAGGGAAACGTGTGGCTACACCTTC. Protein product: CASSEGRETCGYTF. The chain employs TRBV6-4 and TRBJ1-2; the D gene is possibly TRBD1 (5 bases). The CDR3 runs to 14 residues. Germline V lookup: CDR1 MRHNA, CDR2 SNTAGT. V gave up 3 bases and J gave up 7 bases, with 15 bases separating them.

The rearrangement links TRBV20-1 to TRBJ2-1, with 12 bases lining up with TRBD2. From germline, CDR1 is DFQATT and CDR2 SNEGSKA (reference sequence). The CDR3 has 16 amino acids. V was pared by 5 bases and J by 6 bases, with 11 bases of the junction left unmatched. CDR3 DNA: TGCAGTGCTGCCTCAACGACTAGCGGGGGCTCCAATGAGCAGTTCTTC. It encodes CSAASTTSGGSNEQFF.

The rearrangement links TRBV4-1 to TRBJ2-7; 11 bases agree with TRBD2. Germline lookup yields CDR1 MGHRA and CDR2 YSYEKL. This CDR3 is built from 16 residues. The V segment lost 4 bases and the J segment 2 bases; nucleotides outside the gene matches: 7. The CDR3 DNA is TGCGCCAGCAGCCGGCCGGGACTAGCGGAGACCTACGAGCAGTACTTC. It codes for CASSRPGLAETYEQYF.